This T cell receptor beta chain was sequenced during a study of metastatic and nonmetastatic thyroid tumors. Study at large: The study looked at repertoires side by side in blood and in tumor or nodule tissue from malignant and benign thyroid patients. Overall study results and limits: Within blood and tumor, benign nodules reportedly had significantly lower TCR beta diversity than malignant thyroid tumors did.

No patient had received any treatment before thyroid surgery. Authors' analysis steps: Built for papillary thyroid cancer, a distant-metastasis classifier drew on CDR3 differences across clinicopathological groups. TCRdb reassembled clones from the PCR reads with MiXCR. These V and J calls originate from TCRdb's pipeline instead of the authors' own analysis. The sample contains about 14,000 clones, around 29% of which appear only once. The CDR3 sequence is 11 residues long. The V end lost 3 bases, the J end lost 8 bases, and 7 bases lay between the germline ends. CDR1 is SGHAT, CDR2 FQNNGV, per germline. This clone was observed many times. The antigen is unknown.

This TCR derives from a female donor with papillary thyroid cancer or a benign thyroid nodule (not recorded which). Some clones in this sample may be carry-over from other donors' samples. Sequenced sample: tumor tissue. The gene calls are TRBV11-2 and TRBJ1-1; D call uncertain. CDR3 protein: CASSFLIEAFF. As DNA, the CDR3 is TGTGCCAGCAGCTTTTTGATAGAAGCTTTCTTT.